This T cell receptor (beta chain) was sequenced during a study of graft-versus-host responses after intestinal transplantation. On the study more broadly: Following induction with anti-thymocyte globulin, all recipients were given tacrolimus and steroids for around three years.

Graft material was processed, releasing intraepithelial and lamina propria lymphocytes. Produced via immunoSEQ multiplex PCR; TCRdb's table is partial and in-frame only. The sample has about 9,800 clones; 78% are singletons. Worth noting for this clone: Antigen: not known.

Study results and limitations: Peak circulating GvH clone levels were associated with early post-transplant HvG declines.

The TCR was taken from a human patient who received an intestinal transplant, so some T cells may come from the graft donor. Here the sequenced sample was ileum tissue, taken roughly 74 weeks after intestinal transplant.

The DNA for the CDR3 is TGCGCCAGCAGCTCGCAATACGAGCAGTACTTC. Translated: CASSSQYEQYF. V and J are TRBV5-1 and TRBJ2-7, with D hard to call. The CDR3 extends over 11 amino acids. In germline, CDR1 is SGHRS, CDR2 YFSETQ. The V and J ends lost 3 bases and 4 bases respectively, with 5 bases between them.